This entry is about one T cell receptor (beta chain). Seattle participants joined during active infection and were tracked over time. Original processing notes: Amplified reference gene primers provided the basis for estimating nucleated cell counts. The protocol was immunoSEQ multiplex PCR, while the TCRdb copy is restricted to in-frame clones and leaves out a portion. That table gives V, J and clone size, and the DNA gave D and trimming. The profile shows approximately 93,000 clones, around two thirds of them singletons. This entry belongs to a study of blood T cell repertoires in COVID-19. Study-wide context: From T cells, B-cell-depleted T cells, or PBMCs came the material, which was cDNA or gDNA.

Germline loops: CDR1 KGHSH, CDR2 LQKENI. The J segment lost 4 bases and the V segment lost 6 bases, leaving 7 bases of the junction unmatched. This CDR3 has 15 residues. V gene TRBV18 combines with J gene TRBJ2-3; TRBD1 aligns across 10 bases. This receptor was taken from a man in his 70s with COVID-19, enrolled during active disease. Sequences were obtained from peripheral blood. The CDR3 loop reads CASSRQGAGADTQYF. DNA of the CDR3: TGTGCCAGCTCTCGACAGGGGGCGGGCGCAGATACGCAGTATTTT.